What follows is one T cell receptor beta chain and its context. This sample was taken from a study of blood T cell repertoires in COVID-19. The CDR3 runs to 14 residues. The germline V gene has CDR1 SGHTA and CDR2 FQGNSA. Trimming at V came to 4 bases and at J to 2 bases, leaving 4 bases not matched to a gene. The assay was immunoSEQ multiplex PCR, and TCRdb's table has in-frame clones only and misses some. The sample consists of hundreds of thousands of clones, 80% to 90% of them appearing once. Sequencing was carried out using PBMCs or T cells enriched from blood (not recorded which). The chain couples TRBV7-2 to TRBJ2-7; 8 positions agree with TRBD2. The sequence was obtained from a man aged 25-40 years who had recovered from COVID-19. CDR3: CASSSQRGTYEQYF. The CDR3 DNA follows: TGTGCCAGCAGCTCCCAGCGGGGGACCTACGAGCAGTACTTC.